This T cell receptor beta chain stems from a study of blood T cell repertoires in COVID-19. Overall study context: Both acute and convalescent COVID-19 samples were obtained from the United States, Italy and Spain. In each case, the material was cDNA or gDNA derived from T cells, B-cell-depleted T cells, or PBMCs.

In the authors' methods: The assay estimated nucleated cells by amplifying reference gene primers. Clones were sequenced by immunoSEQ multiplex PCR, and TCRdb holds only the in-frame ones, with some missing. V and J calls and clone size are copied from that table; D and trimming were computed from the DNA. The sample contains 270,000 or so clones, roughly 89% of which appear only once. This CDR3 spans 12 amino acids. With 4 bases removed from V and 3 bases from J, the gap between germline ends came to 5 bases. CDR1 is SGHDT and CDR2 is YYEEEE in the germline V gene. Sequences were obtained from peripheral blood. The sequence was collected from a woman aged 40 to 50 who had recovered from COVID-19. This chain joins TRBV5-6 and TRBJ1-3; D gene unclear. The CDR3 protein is CASSVLGNTIYF. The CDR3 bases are TGTGCCAGCAGCGTACTTGGAAACACCATATATTTT.